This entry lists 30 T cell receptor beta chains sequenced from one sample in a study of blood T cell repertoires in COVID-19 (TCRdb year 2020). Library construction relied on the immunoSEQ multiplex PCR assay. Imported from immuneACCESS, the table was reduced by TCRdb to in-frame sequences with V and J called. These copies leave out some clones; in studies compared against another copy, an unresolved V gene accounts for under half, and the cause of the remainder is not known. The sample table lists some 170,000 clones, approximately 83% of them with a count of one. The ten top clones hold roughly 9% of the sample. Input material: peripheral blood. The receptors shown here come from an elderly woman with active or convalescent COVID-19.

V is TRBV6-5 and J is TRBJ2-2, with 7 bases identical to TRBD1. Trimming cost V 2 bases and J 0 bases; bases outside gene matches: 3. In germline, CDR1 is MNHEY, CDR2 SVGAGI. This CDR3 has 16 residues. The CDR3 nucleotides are TGTGCCAGCAGTTACCCCGGGACAGCGAACACCGGGGAGCTGTTTTTT. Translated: CASSYPGTANTGELFF.

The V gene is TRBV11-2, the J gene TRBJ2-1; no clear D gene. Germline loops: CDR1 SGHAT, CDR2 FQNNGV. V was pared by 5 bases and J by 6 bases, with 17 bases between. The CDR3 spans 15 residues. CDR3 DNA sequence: TGTGCCAGCAGCCCAGACATCTCCACAAGCAATGAGCAGTTCTTC. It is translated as CASSPDISTSNEQFF. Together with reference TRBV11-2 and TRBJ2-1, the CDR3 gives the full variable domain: EAGVAQSPRYKIIEKRQSVAFWCNPISGHATLYWYQQILGQGPKLLIQFQNNGVVDDSQLPKDRFSAERLKGVDSTLKIQPAKLEDSAVYLCASSPDISTSNEQFFGPGTRLTVL.

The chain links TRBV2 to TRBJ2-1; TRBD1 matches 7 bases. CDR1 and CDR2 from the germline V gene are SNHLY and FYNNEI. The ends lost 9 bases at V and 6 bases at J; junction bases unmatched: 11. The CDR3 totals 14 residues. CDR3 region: CASQIDRALNEQFF. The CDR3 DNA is TGTGCCAGTCAAATCGACAGGGCGCTCAATGAGCAGTTCTTC.

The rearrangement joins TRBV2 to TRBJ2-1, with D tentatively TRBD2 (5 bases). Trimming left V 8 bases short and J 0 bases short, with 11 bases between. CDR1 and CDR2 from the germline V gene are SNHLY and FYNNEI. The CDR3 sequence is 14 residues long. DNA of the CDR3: TGTGCCAGCCTCGGGATAAGCTCCTACAATGAGCAGTTCTTC. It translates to CASLGISSYNEQFF. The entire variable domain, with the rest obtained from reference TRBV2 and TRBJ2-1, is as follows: EPEVTQTPSHQVTQMGQEVILRCVPISNHLYFYWYRQILGQKVEFLVSFYNNEISEKSEIFDDQFSVERPDGSNFTLKIRSTKLEDSAMYFCASLGISSYNEQFFGPGTRLTVL.

This CDR3 is CASSLMDSLRGYTF. DNA for the CDR3: TGTGCCAGCAGCTTGATGGACAGCCTGAGGGGCTACACCTTC. The chain is built from TRBV11-2 and TRBJ1-2, with a possible D match to TRBD1 (6 bases). The CDR3 is 14 residues long. The V gene lost 3 bases and the J gene lost 8 bases, with 16 bases spanning the gap. Germline CDR1 and CDR2: SGHAT and FQNNGV.

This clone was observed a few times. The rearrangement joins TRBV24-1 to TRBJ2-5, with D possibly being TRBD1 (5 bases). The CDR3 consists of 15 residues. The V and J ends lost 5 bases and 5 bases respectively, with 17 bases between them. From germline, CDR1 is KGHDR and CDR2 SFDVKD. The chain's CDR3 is CATSAQGSLGETQYF. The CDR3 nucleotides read TGTGCCACCAGTGCCCAGGGAAGCCTTGGGGAGACCCAGTACTTC.

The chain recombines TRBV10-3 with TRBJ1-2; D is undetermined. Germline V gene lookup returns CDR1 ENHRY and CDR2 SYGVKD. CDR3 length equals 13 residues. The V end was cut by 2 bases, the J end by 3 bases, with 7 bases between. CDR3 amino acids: CAISEDGDYGYTF. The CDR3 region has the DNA TGTGCCATCAGTGAGGACGGAGACTATGGCTACACCTTC.

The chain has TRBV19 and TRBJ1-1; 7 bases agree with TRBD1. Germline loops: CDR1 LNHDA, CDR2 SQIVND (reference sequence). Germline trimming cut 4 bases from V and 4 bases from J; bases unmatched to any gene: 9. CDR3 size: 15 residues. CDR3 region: CASSTRQGASTEAFF. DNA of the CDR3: TGTGCCAGTAGTACGCGACAGGGTGCGAGCACTGAAGCTTTCTTT.

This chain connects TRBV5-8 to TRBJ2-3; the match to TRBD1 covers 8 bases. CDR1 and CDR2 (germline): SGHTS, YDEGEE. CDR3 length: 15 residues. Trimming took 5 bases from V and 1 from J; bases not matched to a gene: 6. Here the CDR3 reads CASSLQGGGTDTQYF. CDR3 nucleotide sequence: TGTGCCAGCAGTCTACAGGGGGGTGGCACAGATACGCAGTATTTT.

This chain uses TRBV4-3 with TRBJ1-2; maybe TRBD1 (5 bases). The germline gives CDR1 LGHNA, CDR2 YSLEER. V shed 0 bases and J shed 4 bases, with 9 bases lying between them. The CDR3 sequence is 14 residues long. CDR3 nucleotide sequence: TGCGCCAGCAGCCAAGAGCGGGACTTCTATGGCTACACCTTC. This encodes CASSQERDFYGYTF.

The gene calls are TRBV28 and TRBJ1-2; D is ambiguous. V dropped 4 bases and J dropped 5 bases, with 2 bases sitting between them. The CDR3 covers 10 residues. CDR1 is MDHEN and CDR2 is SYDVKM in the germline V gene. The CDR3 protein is CASSSYGYTF. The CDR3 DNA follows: TGTGCCAGCAGTTCTTATGGCTACACCTTC.

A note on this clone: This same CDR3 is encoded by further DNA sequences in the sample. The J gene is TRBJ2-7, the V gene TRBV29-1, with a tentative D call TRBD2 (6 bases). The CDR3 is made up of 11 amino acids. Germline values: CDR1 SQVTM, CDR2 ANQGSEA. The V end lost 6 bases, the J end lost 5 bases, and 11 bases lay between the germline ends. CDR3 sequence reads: CSVGLGDEQYF. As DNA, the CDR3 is TGCAGCGTGGGACTGGGGGACGAGCAGTACTTC.

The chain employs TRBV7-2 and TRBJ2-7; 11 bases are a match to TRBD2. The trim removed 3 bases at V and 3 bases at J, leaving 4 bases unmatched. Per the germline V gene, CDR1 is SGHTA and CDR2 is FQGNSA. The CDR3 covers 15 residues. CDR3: CASSFTSGGGYEQYF. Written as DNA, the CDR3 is TGTGCCAGCAGCTTCACTAGCGGGGGAGGCTACGAGCAGTACTTC.

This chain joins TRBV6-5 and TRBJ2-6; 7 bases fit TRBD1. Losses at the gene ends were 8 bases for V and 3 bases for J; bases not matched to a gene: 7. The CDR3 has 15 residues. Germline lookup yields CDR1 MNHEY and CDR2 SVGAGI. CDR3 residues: CASLEGAVGANVLTF. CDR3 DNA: TGTGCCAGCCTTGAGGGGGCGGTTGGGGCCAACGTCCTGACTTTC.

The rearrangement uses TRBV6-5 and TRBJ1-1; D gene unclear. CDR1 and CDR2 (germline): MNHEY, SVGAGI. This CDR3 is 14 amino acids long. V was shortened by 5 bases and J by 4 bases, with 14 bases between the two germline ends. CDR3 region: CASSLQAGSTEAFF. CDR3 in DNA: TGTGCCAGCAGTCTCCAGGCGGGGTCCACTGAAGCTTTCTTT.

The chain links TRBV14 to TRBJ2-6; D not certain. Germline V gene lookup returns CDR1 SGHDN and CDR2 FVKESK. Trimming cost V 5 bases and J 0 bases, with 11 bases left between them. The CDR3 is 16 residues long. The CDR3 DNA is TGTGCCAGCAGCTGGCAGTTAAGCTCTGGGGCCAACGTCCTGACTTTC. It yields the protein CASSWQLSSGANVLTF.

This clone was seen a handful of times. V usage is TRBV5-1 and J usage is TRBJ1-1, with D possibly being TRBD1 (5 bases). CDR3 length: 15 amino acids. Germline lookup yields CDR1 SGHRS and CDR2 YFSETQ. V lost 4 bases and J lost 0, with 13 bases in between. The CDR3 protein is CASSVGPTMNTEAFF. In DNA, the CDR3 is TGCGCCAGCAGCGTGGGACCGACTATGAACACTGAAGCTTTCTTT.

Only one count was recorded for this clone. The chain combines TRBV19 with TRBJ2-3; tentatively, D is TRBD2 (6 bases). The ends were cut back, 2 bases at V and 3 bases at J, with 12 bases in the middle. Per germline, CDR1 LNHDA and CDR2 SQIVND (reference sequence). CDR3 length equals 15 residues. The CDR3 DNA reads TGTGCCAGTAGTATAAAGCCTAGCGTAACAGATACGCAGTATTTT. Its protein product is CASSIKPSVTDTQYF.

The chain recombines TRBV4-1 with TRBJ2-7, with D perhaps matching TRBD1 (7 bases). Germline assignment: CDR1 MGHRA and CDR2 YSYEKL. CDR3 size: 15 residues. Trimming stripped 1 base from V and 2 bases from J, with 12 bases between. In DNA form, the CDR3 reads TGCGCCAGCAGCCAAGTGGAGGGGGCGGCCTACGAGCAGTACTTC. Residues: CASSQVEGAAYEQYF.

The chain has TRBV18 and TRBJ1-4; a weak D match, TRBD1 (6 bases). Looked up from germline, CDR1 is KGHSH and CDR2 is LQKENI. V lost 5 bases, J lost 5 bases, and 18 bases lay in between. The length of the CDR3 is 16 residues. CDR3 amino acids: CASSRRPGDENEKLFF. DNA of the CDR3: TGTGCCAGCTCAAGGCGTCCAGGGGATGAAAATGAAAAACTGTTTTTT.

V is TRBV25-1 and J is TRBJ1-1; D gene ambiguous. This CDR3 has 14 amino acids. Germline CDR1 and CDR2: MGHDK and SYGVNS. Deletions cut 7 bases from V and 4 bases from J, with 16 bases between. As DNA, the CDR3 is TGTGCCAGCATTAGAGACACCCCCGTCACTGAAGCTTTCTTT. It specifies CASIRDTPVTEAFF.

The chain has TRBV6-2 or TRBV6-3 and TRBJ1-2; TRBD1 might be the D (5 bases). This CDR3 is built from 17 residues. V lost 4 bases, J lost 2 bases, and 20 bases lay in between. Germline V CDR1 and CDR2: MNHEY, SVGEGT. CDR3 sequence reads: CASSFSLRQSQNYGYTF. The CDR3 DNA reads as TGTGCCAGCAGTTTTAGCCTTCGACAGTCCCAAAACTATGGCTACACCTTC.

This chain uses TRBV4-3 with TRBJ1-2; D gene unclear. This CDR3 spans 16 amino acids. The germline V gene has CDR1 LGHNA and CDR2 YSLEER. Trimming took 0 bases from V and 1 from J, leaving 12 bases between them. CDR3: CASSQDHGTGNYGYTF. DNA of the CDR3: TGCGCCAGCAGCCAAGATCATGGTACGGGTAACTATGGCTACACCTTC.

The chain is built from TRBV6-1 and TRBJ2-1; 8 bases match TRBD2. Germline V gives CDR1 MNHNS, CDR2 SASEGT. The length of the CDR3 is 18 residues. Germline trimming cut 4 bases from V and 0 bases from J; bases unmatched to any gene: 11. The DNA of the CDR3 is TGTGCCAGCAGTGCCCTACCCGCAGCGGGGGCCTCCTACAATGAGCAGTTCTTC. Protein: CASSALPAAGASYNEQFF.

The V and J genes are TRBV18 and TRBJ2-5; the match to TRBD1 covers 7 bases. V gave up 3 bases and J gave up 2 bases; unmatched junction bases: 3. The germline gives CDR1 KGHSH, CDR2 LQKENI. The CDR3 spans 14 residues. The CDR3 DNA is TGTGCCAGCTCACCGCCGGGACAGCAAGAGACCCAGTACTTC. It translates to CASSPPGQQETQYF.

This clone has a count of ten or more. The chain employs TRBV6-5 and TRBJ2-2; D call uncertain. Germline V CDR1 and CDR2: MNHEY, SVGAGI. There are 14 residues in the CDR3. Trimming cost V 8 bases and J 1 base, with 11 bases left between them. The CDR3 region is CASRKAMNTGELFF. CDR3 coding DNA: TGTGCCAGCCGCAAAGCTATGAACACCGGGGAGCTGTTTTTT.

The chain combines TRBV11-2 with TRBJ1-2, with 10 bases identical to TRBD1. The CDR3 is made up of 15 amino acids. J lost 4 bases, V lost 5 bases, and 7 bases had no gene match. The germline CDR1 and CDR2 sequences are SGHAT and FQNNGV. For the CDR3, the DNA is TGTGCCAGCAGCACCCGACAGGGGGCCATCTATGGCTACACCTTC. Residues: CASSTRQGAIYGYTF.

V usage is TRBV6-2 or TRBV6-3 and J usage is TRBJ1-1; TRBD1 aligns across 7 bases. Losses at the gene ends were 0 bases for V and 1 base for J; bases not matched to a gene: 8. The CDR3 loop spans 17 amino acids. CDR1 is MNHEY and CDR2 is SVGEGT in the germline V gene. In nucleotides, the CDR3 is TGTGCCAGCAGTTACTCGGTACCGGGACAGAGGAACACTGAAGCTTTCTTT. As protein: CASSYSVPGQRNTEAFF.

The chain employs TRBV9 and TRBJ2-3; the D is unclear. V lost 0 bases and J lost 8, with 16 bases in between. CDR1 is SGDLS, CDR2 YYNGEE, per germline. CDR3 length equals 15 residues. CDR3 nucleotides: TGTGCCAGCAGCGTAGGAGGCCCCGAGTCGGGTACGCAGTATTTT. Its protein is CASSVGGPESGTQYF. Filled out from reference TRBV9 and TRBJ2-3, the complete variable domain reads DSGVTQTPKHLITATGQRVTLRCSPRSGDLSVYWYQQSLDQGLQFLIQYYNGEERAKGNILERFSAQQFPDLHSELNLSSLELGDSALYFCASSVGGPESGTQYFGPGTRLTVL.

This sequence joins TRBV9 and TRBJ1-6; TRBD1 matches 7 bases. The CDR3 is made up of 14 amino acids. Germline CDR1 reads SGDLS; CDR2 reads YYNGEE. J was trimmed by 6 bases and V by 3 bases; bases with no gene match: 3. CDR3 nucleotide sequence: TGTGCCAGCAGCGGTGACAGGGTTAATTCACCCCTCCACTTT. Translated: CASSGDRVNSPLHF.